The text below deals with one T cell receptor (beta chain). Its specificity is unknown. Sequenced by immunoSEQ multiplex PCR; TCRdb stores in-frame clones only, minus some. The sample lists about 2.1 million clones; around 93% were seen once. Germline CDR1 is SEHNR and CDR2 is FQNEAQ (reference sequence). V lost 4 bases, J lost 15 bases, and 14 bases lay in between. This CDR3 has 11 amino acids. This sample was taken from a study of shared clonotypes between healthy human individuals. As for the study in general: Plates per donor: three CD4 naive, three CD4 memory, two CD8 naive, one CD8 memory.

Study-level results: Clonotypes not shared had lower generation probabilities than those common to all four donors. Only a few donors were included, so the genetic and exposure-history diversity represented was limited.

Terminally differentiated effector memory CD45RA+ cells were excluded from the naive CD8 cells, which were CD45RO-negative and positively selected for CCR7. This TCR derives from a man aged 18 to 30 in good health. Some clones in this sample may be carry-over from other donors' samples. The V call is TRBV7-9, the J call TRBJ2-3; D possibly corresponds to TRBD2 (6 bases). The sequenced sample was naive CD8+ T cells from PBMCs. The CDR3 loop is CASSYPGLYYF. The CDR3 bases are TGTGCCAGCAGCTACCCGGGACTGTATTATTTT.